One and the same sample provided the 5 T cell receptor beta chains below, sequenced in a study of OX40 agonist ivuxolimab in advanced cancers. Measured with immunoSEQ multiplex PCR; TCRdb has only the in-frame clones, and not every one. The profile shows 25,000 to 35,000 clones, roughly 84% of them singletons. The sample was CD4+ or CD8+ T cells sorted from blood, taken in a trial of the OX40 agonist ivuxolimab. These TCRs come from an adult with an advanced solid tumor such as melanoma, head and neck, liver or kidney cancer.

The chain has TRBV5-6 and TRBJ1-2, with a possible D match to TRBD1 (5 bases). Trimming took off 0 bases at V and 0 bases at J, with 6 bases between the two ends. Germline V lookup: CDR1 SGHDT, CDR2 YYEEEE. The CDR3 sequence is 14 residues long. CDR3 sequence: CASSLEQANYGYTF. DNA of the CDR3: TGTGCCAGCAGCTTGGAACAGGCTAACTATGGCTACACCTTC.

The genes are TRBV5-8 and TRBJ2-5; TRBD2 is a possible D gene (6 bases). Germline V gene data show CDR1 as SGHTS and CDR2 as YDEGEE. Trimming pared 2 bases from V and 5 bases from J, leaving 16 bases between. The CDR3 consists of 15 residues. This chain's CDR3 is CASSLRVWGRETQYF. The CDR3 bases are TGTGCCAGCAGCTTACGAGTTTGGGGGAGGGAGACCCAGTACTTC.

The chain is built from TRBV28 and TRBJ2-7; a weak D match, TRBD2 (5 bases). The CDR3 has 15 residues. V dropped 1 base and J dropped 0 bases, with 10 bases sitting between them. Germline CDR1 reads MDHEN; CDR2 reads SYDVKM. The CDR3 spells CASSLFTGSSYEQYF. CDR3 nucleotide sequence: TGTGCCAGCAGTTTATTTACGGGGAGCTCCTACGAGCAGTACTTC.

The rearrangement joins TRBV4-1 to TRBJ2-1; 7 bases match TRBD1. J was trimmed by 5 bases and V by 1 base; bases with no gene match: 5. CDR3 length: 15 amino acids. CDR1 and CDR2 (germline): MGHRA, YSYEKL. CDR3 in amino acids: CASSQAATGNNEQFF. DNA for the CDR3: TGCGCCAGCAGCCAAGCTGCGACAGGGAACAATGAGCAGTTCTTC.

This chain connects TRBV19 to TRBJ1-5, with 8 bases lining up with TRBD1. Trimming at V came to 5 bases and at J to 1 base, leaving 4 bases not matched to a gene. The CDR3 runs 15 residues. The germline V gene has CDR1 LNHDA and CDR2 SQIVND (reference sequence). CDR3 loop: CASSSSGGSNQPQHF. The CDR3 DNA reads TGTGCCAGTAGTTCATCAGGGGGCAGCAATCAGCCCCAGCATTTT.